Following are 32 T cell receptor beta chains from one sample sequenced in a study of cytomegalovirus exposure and HLA in healthy donors. Researchers ran the PCR with 60 Vbeta and 13 Jbeta primers. Using immunoSEQ multiplex PCR, the repertoire was profiled, and TCRdb retains in-frame clones only, with some absent. This sample contains roughly 82,000 clones. Sequenced sample: PBMCs. These TCRs come from a woman aged 55-69 years in good health and CMV-seronegative.

The J gene is TRBJ2-3, the V gene TRBV27; TRBD1 matches at 8 bases. The length of the CDR3 is 16 residues. The junction had 13 bases not matched to a gene; V was cut back by 7 bases and J by 4 bases. Germline lookup yields CDR1 MNHEY and CDR2 SMNVEV (reference sequence). The CDR3 here is CASNPNSGTGPDTQYF. CDR3 DNA: TGTGCCAGCAACCCGAATTCCGGGACAGGACCAGATACGCAGTATTTT.

The chain has TRBV4-1 and TRBJ2-7; possible D gene TRBD1, 6 bases. The V gene's germline CDR1 is MGHRA and CDR2 YSYEKL. V lost 0 bases to trimming and J lost 3 bases, with 9 bases between them. The CDR3 length is 14 residues. The CDR3 loop is CASSQETGNYEQYF. The CDR3 DNA reads as TGCGCCAGCAGCCAAGAAACAGGGAACTACGAGCAGTACTTC.

The chain couples TRBV5-4 to TRBJ2-1, with 10 bases fitting TRBD1. Germline V gene lookup returns CDR1 SGHNT and CDR2 YYREEE (reference sequence). CDR3 length: 15 amino acids. The J segment lost 4 bases and the V segment lost 4 bases, leaving 5 bases of the junction unmatched. CDR3 nucleotide sequence: TGTGCCAGCAGCGCGGGACAGGGGTTTTACAATGAGCAGTTCTTC. Its protein product is CASSAGQGFYNEQFF.

The genes are TRBV6-1 and TRBJ2-7; D is uncertain. The CDR3 runs 12 residues. Trimming left V 6 bases short and J 6 bases short, with 12 bases between. Germline V gene sequence: CDR1 MNHNS, CDR2 SASEGT. The CDR3, as DNA: TGTGCCAGCAGCCCGAACGGGTTCGAGCAGTACTTC. This codes for CASSPNGFEQYF.

The chain employs TRBV27 and TRBJ2-1; a weak D match, TRBD1 (10 bases). The V and J ends lost 6 bases and 3 bases respectively, with 21 bases between them. The CDR3 consists of 17 residues. Germline-derived CDR1 and CDR2 are MNHEY and SMNVEV (reference sequence). The CDR3: CASRKTGGGRGYNEQFF. As DNA, the CDR3 is TGTGCCAGCAGAAAGACAGGGGGCGGGAGGGGCTACAATGAGCAGTTCTTC.

This rearrangement joins TRBV5-1 to TRBJ2-3, with 13 bases aligning to TRBD2. Germline lookup yields CDR1 SGHRS and CDR2 YFSETQ. The CDR3 covers 22 residues. Unmatched junction bases numbered 19, after V lost 3 bases and J lost 0 bases. For the CDR3, the DNA is TGCGCCAGCAGCTACAGGGGGCCCAAGACTAGCGGGAGGACCGCTAGCACAGATACGCAGTATTTT. Its translation is CASSYRGPKTSGRTASTDTQYF.

CDR3 coding DNA: TGTGCCAGCAGCAAAGTTCAAACAGGGGAGCTTGACAATGAGCAGTTCTTC. Protein product: CASSKVQTGELDNEQFF. The rearrangement links TRBV21-1 to TRBJ2-1; the table's D gene call, TRBD1, was not cross checked with the DNA. TRBV21-1 is described as a pseudogene. The length of the CDR3 is 17 residues.

V is TRBV19 and J is TRBJ2-1, with a possible D match to TRBD1 (5 bases). V shed 0 bases and J shed 0 bases, with 9 bases lying between them. The CDR3 contains 16 residues. Per germline, CDR1 LNHDA and CDR2 SQIVND (reference sequence). DNA for the CDR3: TGTGCCAGTAGTATAGAGCCCGACAGCTCCTACAATGAGCAGTTCTTC. Encoded protein: CASSIEPDSSYNEQFF.

The chain links TRBV5-1 to TRBJ2-7; TRBD1 matches 9 bases. Germline V gene data show CDR1 as SGHRS and CDR2 as YFSETQ. The CDR3 covers 14 residues. Losses at the gene ends were 4 bases for V and 4 bases for J; bases not matched to a gene: 6. The CDR3 DNA reads TGCGCCAGCAGCCTAAGGACAGGGGTGTACGAGCAGTACTTC. This codes for CASSLRTGVYEQYF.

The genes are TRBV27 and TRBJ2-5, with 8 bases identical to TRBD2. CDR1 and CDR2 from the germline V gene are MNHEY and SMNVEV (reference sequence). The CDR3 has 15 residues. The J segment lost 0 bases and the V segment lost 6 bases, leaving 6 bases of the junction unmatched. CDR3 residues: CASRRAGANQETQYF. CDR3 nucleotide sequence: TGTGCCAGCAGGAGAGCGGGAGCTAACCAAGAGACCCAGTACTTC.

The chain joins TRBV29-1 to TRBJ2-1, with a tentative D call TRBD2 (5 bases). Germline V gene sequence: CDR1 SQVTM, CDR2 ANQGSEA. The ends were cut back, 4 bases at V and 15 bases at J, with 16 bases in the middle. The length of the CDR3 is 11 residues. The DNA of the CDR3 is TGCAGCGTTGCGTCGGTCCGGAGGAGGTTCTTC. Translated: CSVASVRRRFF.

The V call is TRBV28, the J call TRBJ2-7, with 11 nucleotides matching TRBD1. CDR3 length: 13 residues. J was trimmed by 6 bases and V by 5 bases; bases with no gene match: 3. Germline V gene data show CDR1 as MDHEN and CDR2 as SYDVKM. CDR3 sequence (DNA): TGTGCCAGCAGTGGGACAGGGGGGCGCGAGCAGTACTTC. The encoded protein is CASSGTGGREQYF.

The chain carries TRBV27 and TRBJ2-1; perhaps TRBD1 as D (6 bases). The germline V gene has CDR1 MNHEY and CDR2 SMNVEV (reference sequence). V lost 4 bases and J lost 0, with 13 bases in between. The length of the CDR3 is 16 residues. The CDR3 nucleotides are TGTGCCAGCAGTTCGTCAGGGGAGAGCTCCTACAATGAGCAGTTCTTC. Residues: CASSSSGESSYNEQFF.

V gene TRBV5-1 combines with J gene TRBJ2-7; TRBD1 matches at 10 bases. After removal of 4 bases from V and 5 bases from J, the junction contained 6 bases not matched to a gene. The CDR3 runs to 14 residues. Germline CDR1 and CDR2: SGHRS and YFSETQ. CDR3: CASSTGQGHNEQYF. For the CDR3, the DNA is TGCGCCAGCAGCACGGGACAGGGGCACAACGAGCAGTACTTC. The entire variable domain, with the rest obtained from reference TRBV5-1 and TRBJ2-7, is as follows: KAGVTQTPRYLIKTRGQQVTLSCSPISGHRSVSWYQQTPGQGLQFLFEYFSETQRNKGNFPGRFSGRQFSNSRSEMNVSTLELGDSALYLCASSTGQGHNEQYFGPGTRLTVT.

The CDR3 DNA follows: TGTGCCAGCAGCGACAGGGGGAATGAGCAGTTCTTC. Its protein is CASSDRGNEQFF. This chain links TRBV7-9 with TRBJ2-1, with 9 nucleotides matching TRBD1. The J segment lost 7 bases and the V segment lost 5 bases, leaving 0 bases of the junction unmatched. The CDR3 covers 12 residues. Germline V gene lookup returns CDR1 SEHNR and CDR2 FQNEAQ (reference sequence).

This chain joins TRBV28 and TRBJ2-5, with D possibly matching TRBD1 (5 bases). Looked up from germline, CDR1 is MDHEN and CDR2 is SYDVKM. Between the trimmed V and J ends, which lost 6 bases and 11 bases, there was a span of 13 bases. This CDR3 is 11 amino acids long. Here the CDR3 reads CASRGPREQYF. DNA for the CDR3: TGTGCCAGCAGGGGGCCGCGTGAGCAGTACTTC.

The V call is TRBV2, the J call TRBJ1-6; D is uncertain. The V and J ends lost 5 bases and 4 bases respectively, with 15 bases between them. Per germline, CDR1 SNHLY and CDR2 FYNNEI. The CDR3 length is 16 residues. CDR3 sequence (DNA): TGTGCCAGCAGTTACACAAGCCCGACTTATAATTCACCCCTCCACTTT. This sequence encodes CASSYTSPTYNSPLHF.

The gene calls are TRBV27 and TRBJ2-6, with D possibly matching TRBD2 (5 bases). In germline, CDR1 is MNHEY, CDR2 SMNVEV (reference sequence). The ends were cut back, 3 bases at V and 1 base at J, with 7 bases in the middle. CDR3 length equals 15 residues. The CDR3 reads CASSFSGSGANVLTF. CDR3 in DNA: TGTGCCAGCAGTTTTTCGGGGTCTGGGGCCAACGTCCTGACTTTC. Variable domain in full (rest from reference TRBV27 and TRBJ2-6): EAQVTQNPRYLITVTGKKLTVTCSQNMNHEYMSWYRQDPGLGLRQIYYSMNVEVTDKGDVPEGYKVSRKEKRNFPLILESPSPNQTSLYFCASSFSGSGANVLTFGAGSRLTVL.

The V and J genes are TRBV19 and TRBJ2-1; maybe TRBD2 (6 bases). The V gene lost 5 bases and the J gene lost 7 bases, with 15 bases spanning the gap. Germline assignment: CDR1 LNHDA and CDR2 SQIVND (reference sequence). The CDR3 is 14 residues long. The CDR3 loop is CASSGDWTANEQFF. Written as DNA, the CDR3 is TGTGCCAGTAGTGGGGACTGGACGGCGAATGAGCAGTTCTTC.

The chain carries TRBV10-3 and TRBJ1-1; D unresolved. Looked up from germline, CDR1 is ENHRY and CDR2 is SYGVKD. The V and J ends lost 10 bases and 0 bases respectively, with 15 bases between them. The CDR3 consists of 14 residues. The CDR3 loop reads CANYPRRMNTEAFF. The CDR3 coding sequence is TGTGCCAATTACCCTCGCAGAATGAACACTGAAGCTTTCTTT.

The chain joins TRBV10-1 to TRBJ2-7; D is uncertain. Looked up from germline, CDR1 is WNHNN and CDR2 is SYGVQD (reference sequence). Between the trimmed V and J ends, which lost 3 bases and 6 bases, there was a span of 9 bases. The CDR3 is 12 residues long. DNA of the CDR3: TGCGCCAGCAGTGAAACGGTGTCCGAGCAGTACTTC. It yields the protein CASSETVSEQYF.

This rearrangement joins TRBV7-9 to TRBJ1-2; D unclear. Germline CDR1 reads SEHNR; CDR2 reads FQNEAQ (reference sequence). V lost 9 bases to trimming and J lost 4 bases, with 30 bases between them. The CDR3 is 18 amino acids. As DNA, the CDR3 is TGTGCCAGTAGCAGCTTAGAAGTTTTCGGCGAGGGAAGCTATGGCTACACCTTC. Its translation is CASSSLEVFGEGSYGYTF.

The V gene is TRBV27, the J gene TRBJ2-1, with TRBD1 matching over 8 bases. The CDR3 loop spans 15 amino acids. V was clipped by 6 bases and J by 1 base; unmatched bases: 5. Germline CDR1 and CDR2: MNHEY and SMNVEV (reference sequence). CDR3 nucleotides: TGTGCCAGCAGCCCGCGGACAGGGTCCTACAATGAGCAGTTCTTC. It translates to CASSPRTGSYNEQFF.

The chain joins TRBV5-5 to TRBJ2-5; the D gene is possibly TRBD1 (6 bases). Trimming cost V 5 bases and J 3 bases, with 11 bases left between them. Looked up from germline, CDR1 is SGHKS and CDR2 is YYEKEE (reference sequence). The CDR3 runs to 13 residues. In DNA form, the CDR3 reads TGTGCCAGCAGTGTTAACAGGGAAGAGACCCAGTACTTC. Its protein is CASSVNREETQYF.

The chain couples TRBV28 to TRBJ1-1; D possibly corresponds to TRBD1 (5 bases). This CDR3 is built from 13 residues. Deletions cut 10 bases from V and 6 bases from J, with 18 bases between. The germline V gene has CDR1 MDHEN and CDR2 SYDVKM. The CDR3 DNA reads TGTGCCACGACTCATGGCAGGGTGGCTGAAGCTTTCTTT. Translated: CATTHGRVAEAFF.

The V gene is TRBV5-1, the J gene TRBJ1-4, with 10 bases lining up with TRBD1. The CDR3 has 16 amino acids. Germline trimming cut 3 bases from V and 0 bases from J; bases unmatched to any gene: 2. Germline V CDR1 and CDR2: SGHRS, YFSETQ. CDR3 amino acids: CASSSGQGATNEKLFF. DNA of the CDR3: TGCGCCAGCAGCTCTGGACAGGGGGCAACTAATGAAAAACTGTTTTTT. Variable domain in full (rest from reference TRBV5-1 and TRBJ1-4): KAGVTQTPRYLIKTRGQQVTLSCSPISGHRSVSWYQQTPGQGLQFLFEYFSETQRNKGNFPGRFSGRQFSNSRSEMNVSTLELGDSALYLCASSSGQGATNEKLFFGSGTQLSVL.

The chain has TRBV18 and TRBJ1-1; the match to TRBD1 covers 10 bases. With 1 base clipped from V and 4 bases from J, the junction kept 0 bases outside the gene matches. This CDR3 is built from 14 residues. Germline CDR1 reads KGHSH; CDR2 reads LQKENI. This CDR3 is CASSPRTGGTEAFF. The CDR3, as DNA: TGTGCCAGCTCACCACGGACAGGGGGCACTGAAGCTTTCTTT.

The rearrangement joins TRBV2 to TRBJ1-4; D remains unclear. Germline CDR1 SNHLY, CDR2 FYNNEI. This CDR3 comprises 15 residues. Trimming left V 3 bases short and J 13 bases short, with 21 bases between. The CDR3 nucleotides are TGTGCCAGCAGTGATCCCTCCGGGTTTAGTGGTGGACTGTTTTTT. Translating it yields CASSDPSGFSGGLFF.

The chain couples TRBV2 to TRBJ1-1, with TRBD1 identical over 7 bases. J gave up 0 bases and V 5 bases, and 3 bases lay outside the gene matches. CDR1 and CDR2 from the germline V gene are SNHLY and FYNNEI. This CDR3 comprises 14 residues. CDR3 loop: CASSRQGVNTEAFF. DNA of the CDR3: TGTGCCAGCAGTCGACAGGGTGTGAACACTGAAGCTTTCTTT.

On this clone: Other DNA sequences of this sample code for an identical CDR3. The chain is built from TRBV30 and TRBJ2-1; no reliable D call. Germline V gene lookup returns CDR1 GTSNPN and CDR2 SVGIG (reference sequence). V was pared by 0 bases and J by 7 bases, with 4 bases between. This CDR3 contains 11 residues. CDR3 in amino acids: CAWSVRNEQFF. Written as DNA, the CDR3 is TGTGCCTGGAGTGTACGGAATGAGCAGTTCTTC.

CDR3 sequence: CASSQDIREGHNEQFF. CDR3 DNA sequence: TGTGCCAGCAGCCAAGATATCCGGGAGGGCCACAATGAGCAGTTCTTC. J is TRBJ2-1 and V is TRBV4-2, with TRBD2 matching over 8 bases. Germline V gene lookup returns CDR1 LGHNA and CDR2 YNFKEQ. CDR3 size: 16 residues. Losses at the gene ends were 0 bases for V and 5 bases for J; bases not matched to a gene: 6.

The chain carries TRBV7-2 and TRBJ2-7; 10 bases map to TRBD1. Germline trimming cut 1 base from V and 4 bases from J; bases unmatched to any gene: 1. CDR1 and CDR2 from the germline V gene are SGHTA and FQGNSA. The length of the CDR3 is 14 residues. DNA of the CDR3: TGTGCCAGCAGCTTAGGGGGACAGGGGTACGAGCAGTACTTC. Translating gives CASSLGGQGYEQYF. Looking up the rest from reference TRBV7-2 and TRBJ2-7 gives the full variable domain: GAGVSQSPSNKVTEKGKDVELRCDPISGHTALYWYRQSLGQGLEFLIYFQGNSAPDKSGLPSDRFSAERTGGSVSTLTIQRTQQEDSAVYLCASSLGGQGYEQYFGPGTRLTVT.